This TCR beta chain was profiled in a study of blood T cell repertoires in COVID-19. As for the study in general: The United States, Italy and Spain supplied acute and convalescent COVID-19 samples.

The table came from immunoSEQ multiplex PCR; TCRdb's copy has only in-frame clones and leaves some out. The sample shows 350,000 to 400,000 clones, more than 85% of them seen only once. Germline CDR1 is LNHDA and CDR2 is SQIVND (reference sequence). This CDR3 has 12 residues. V lost 7 bases and J lost 4, with 8 bases in between. The sequence was obtained from a woman in her thirties or forties who had been exposed to COVID-19. Sequencing input: PBMCs or T cells enriched from blood (not recorded which). This rearrangement joins TRBV19 to TRBJ1-5; D unresolved. CDR3: CASNLVNQPQHF. In DNA form, the CDR3 reads TGTGCCAGTAATCTAGTTAATCAGCCCCAGCATTTT.